One and the same sample provided the 19 T cell receptor beta chains below, sequenced in a study of T cells in tuberculosis. Produced via immunoSEQ multiplex PCR; TCRdb's table is partial and in-frame only. The data hold around 43,000 clones, with 95% observed a single time. The sample was PBMCs. The receptors stem from a donor aged 10-30 years with latent tuberculosis or without tuberculosis infection.

The V gene is TRBV19, the J gene TRBJ1-6; 7 nucleotides align to TRBD1. This CDR3 comprises 16 residues. Germline CDR1 and CDR2: LNHDA and SQIVND (reference sequence). V lost 5 bases and J lost 9; bases outside the gene matches: 13. CDR3 bases: TGTGCCAGTAGTGCATCTCACCGGGACAGAGGTTCACCCCTCCACTTT. The encoded protein is CASSASHRDRGSPLHF.

This chain joins TRBV5-1 and TRBJ2-5, with a weak D call TRBD2 (6 bases). CDR1 SGHRS and CDR2 YFSETQ come from the germline V gene. The CDR3 contains 13 residues. V was trimmed by 4 bases and J by 5 bases, leaving 12 bases between them. CDR3 coding DNA: TGCGCCAGCAGCCCTGCTGGGGGGGAGACCCAGTACTTC. As protein: CASSPAGGETQYF.

The V gene is TRBV6-6, the J gene TRBJ1-1; TRBD1 might be the D (5 bases). The CDR3 extends over 12 amino acids. The germline CDR1 and CDR2 sequences are MNHNY and SVGAGI (reference sequence). The V gene lost 0 bases and the J gene lost 12 bases, with 11 bases spanning the gap. Written as DNA, the CDR3 is TGTGCCAGCAGTTACTCGTCCGGGGGACCTTTCTTT. It codes for CASSYSSGGPFF.

The gene calls are TRBV6-6 and TRBJ2-5, with 10 bases aligning to TRBD2. Trimming at V came to 8 bases and at J to 4 bases, leaving 7 bases not matched to a gene. Germline V lookup: CDR1 MNHNY, CDR2 SVGAGI (reference sequence). The CDR3 runs 14 residues. CDR3 bases: TGTGCCAGCCGAGGGGCTAGCGGGGGAGAGACCCAGTACTTC. It codes for CASRGASGGETQYF.

This sequence joins TRBV5-4 and TRBJ2-5, with D possibly being TRBD2 (5 bases). The CDR3 loop spans 14 amino acids. The germline CDR1 and CDR2 sequences are SGHNT and YYREEE (reference sequence). V gave up 0 bases and J gave up 5 bases, with 11 bases separating them. The CDR3, as DNA: TGTGCCAGCAGCTTGGAATCGGGGATGGAGACCCAGTACTTC. Amino acids: CASSLESGMETQYF. Full variable domain (outside the CDR3, taken from reference TRBV5-4 and TRBJ2-5): ETGVTQSPTHLIKTRGQQVTLRCSSQSGHNTVSWYQQALGQGPQFIFQYYREEENGRGNFPPRFSGLQFPNYSSELNVNALELDDSALYLCASSLESGMETQYFGPGTRLLVL.

The chain combines TRBV19 with TRBJ1-5; 9 bases map to TRBD1. Trimming at V came to 2 bases and at J to 1 base, leaving 6 bases not matched to a gene. From germline, CDR1 is LNHDA and CDR2 SQIVND (reference sequence). This CDR3 region has 17 residues. CDR3 DNA: TGTGCCAGTAGTATACTGGGGACAGGGACCAGCAATCAGCCCCAGCATTTT. This codes for CASSILGTGTSNQPQHF.

CDR3 bases: TGTGCCGGGGGCCCGACAGGGGATAATTCACCCCTCCACTTT. Translating it yields CAGGPTGDNSPLHF. The chain carries TRBV6-6 and TRBJ1-6, with TRBD1 matching over 8 bases. CDR1 and CDR2 from the germline V gene are MNHNY and SVGAGI (reference sequence). The CDR3 is 14 residues long. V lost 11 bases and J lost 5; bases outside the gene matches: 8.

The chain is built from TRBV6-1 and TRBJ2-1; 7 bases are a match to TRBD1. CDR3 size: 15 residues. Per the germline V gene, CDR1 is MNHNS and CDR2 is SASEGT. J gave up 6 bases and V 7 bases, and 12 bases lay outside the gene matches. CDR3 loop: CASIKKTGLPNEQFF. In DNA, the CDR3 is TGTGCCAGCATTAAAAAGACAGGGCTCCCCAATGAGCAGTTCTTC.

This chain joins TRBV4-2 and TRBJ2-3, with TRBD2 identical over 11 bases. The CDR3 sequence is 16 residues long. Germline trimming cut 1 base from V and 1 base from J; bases unmatched to any gene: 1. Germline CDR1 is LGHNA and CDR2 is YNFKEQ. The CDR3 sequence is CASSQVSGGGTDTQYF. DNA for the CDR3: TGTGCCAGCAGCCAAGTTAGCGGGGGGGGCACAGATACGCAGTATTTT.

This chain links TRBV20-1 with TRBJ1-1; possible D gene TRBD1, 6 bases. The CDR3 consists of 10 residues. Germline V gene sequence: CDR1 DFQATT, CDR2 SNEGSKA (reference sequence). V lost 6 bases and J lost 10, with 12 bases in between. CDR3 nucleotides: TGCAGTGCCCTGGACAGAAGAGCTTTCTTT. It translates to CSALDRRAFF.

The CDR3 bases are TGTGCCAGCAGCTTGGGGAATACAGGCGGCAAAAACATTCAGTACTTC. This encodes CASSLGNTGGKNIQYF. The chain carries TRBV5-4 and TRBJ2-4; D is possibly TRBD1 (5 bases). Trimming took off 0 bases at V and 3 bases at J, with 13 bases between the two ends. Germline V gene sequence: CDR1 SGHNT, CDR2 YYREEE (reference sequence). The CDR3 is 16 amino acids.

The chain is built from TRBV21-1 and TRBJ1-5; whether TRBD1, the table's D call, matches the DNA was not checked. TRBV21-1 is deemed a pseudogene. This CDR3 has 19 residues. This chain's CDR3 is CASSKALCQGGPSNQPQHF. The CDR3 DNA follows: TGTGCCAGCAGCAAAGCGTTATGTCAGGGCGGCCCTAGCAATCAGCCCCAGCATTTT.

The rearrangement joins TRBV30 to TRBJ1-2; 9 bases fit TRBD1. There are 14 residues in the CDR3. Trimming cost V 2 bases and J 8 bases; bases outside gene matches: 9. CDR1 is GTSNPN and CDR2 is SVGIG in the germline V gene (reference sequence). This CDR3 reads CAWSSLNRGQGYTF. The DNA for the CDR3 is TGTGCCTGGAGTTCTCTAAACAGGGGGCAGGGCTACACCTTC.

The chain joins TRBV30 to TRBJ1-1; D possibly corresponds to TRBD1 (5 bases). Germline V lookup: CDR1 GTSNPN, CDR2 SVGIG (reference sequence). V shed 0 bases and J shed 4 bases, with 9 bases lying between them. The CDR3 covers 13 residues. CDR3 in amino acids: CAWSVGGTTEAFF. DNA for the CDR3: TGTGCCTGGAGTGTCGGGGGGACCACTGAAGCTTTCTTT.

This clone was recorded only once. This chain connects TRBV10-1 to TRBJ2-1; 11 bases are a match to TRBD2. The CDR3 is made up of 16 amino acids. Germline CDR1 and CDR2: WNHNN and SYGVQD (reference sequence). The junction had 4 bases not matched to a gene; V was cut back by 0 bases and J by 6 bases. CDR3 bases: TGCGCCAGCAGTGAGTCGTTACTAGCGGGAGTCAATGAGCAGTTCTTC. Its protein is CASSESLLAGVNEQFF.

The chain combines TRBV9 with TRBJ1-4; TRBD1 aligns across 10 bases. The V and J ends lost 4 bases and 1 base, in that order; junction bases with no gene match: 7. This CDR3 has 17 amino acids. Per germline, CDR1 SGDLS and CDR2 YYNGEE. The CDR3 region is CASSRDRGRGTNEKLFF. DNA for the CDR3: TGTGCCAGCAGCCGTGACAGGGGGCGGGGAACTAATGAAAAACTGTTTTTT.

This rearrangement joins TRBV5-1 to TRBJ2-6, with no clear D. Deletions cut 1 base from V and 0 bases from J, with 8 bases between. The CDR3 is 16 amino acids. Looked up from germline, CDR1 is SGHRS and CDR2 is YFSETQ. Written as DNA, the CDR3 is TGCGCCAGCAGCTTGACCCAGAACTCTGGGGCCAACGTCCTGACTTTC. It encodes CASSLTQNSGANVLTF.

The chain is built from TRBV25-1 and TRBJ1-1; D gene unclear. The CDR3 runs 12 residues. V dropped 7 bases and J dropped 8 bases, with 14 bases sitting between them. The germline V gene has CDR1 MGHDK and CDR2 SYGVNS. The CDR3, as DNA: TGTGCCAGCACCCGAGGCGAGTCAGAAGCTTTCTTT. Its protein is CASTRGESEAFF.

V and J are TRBV9 and TRBJ2-1; 12 bases fit TRBD1. Germline V gene data show CDR1 as SGDLS and CDR2 as YYNGEE. The V segment lost 3 bases and the J segment 9 bases; nucleotides outside the gene matches: 10. CDR3 length equals 16 residues. CDR3 residues: CASSGRSGQGASEQFF. The CDR3 coding sequence is TGTGCCAGCAGCGGCCGCTCGGGACAGGGGGCGTCTGAGCAGTTCTTC.